These T cell receptor beta chains were read from a single sample in a study of cytomegalovirus exposure and HLA in healthy donors. The method was immunoSEQ multiplex PCR; TCRdb's version includes in-frame clones alone and lacks a portion of them. Of over 70,000 clones listed, 80% are singletons. The sample comprised PBMCs. The receptors were sampled from a young man in good health and CMV-seronegative. The CDR3 runs from the conserved cysteine through the conserved F or W. The order of the fields is J gene, V gene, clone size, D gene, CDR3 protein, CDR3 DNA. A D gene is named only where the DNA matches it firmly. Clone size is shown for a subset of rows, as once, few, many or a class of expanded clone.

J gene: TRBJ2-2
V gene: TRBV4-1
clone size: .
D gene: TRBD2
CDR3 protein: CASRDVWRGDTGELFF
CDR3 DNA: TGCGCCAGCAGAGACGTCTGGCGGGGGGACACCGGGGAGCTGTTTTTT

J gene: TRBJ2-1
V gene: TRBV4-2
clone size: .
D gene: .
CDR3 protein: CASSQERNNEQFF
CDR3 DNA: TGTGCCAGCAGCCAAGAGAGAAACAATGAGCAGTTCTTC

J gene: TRBJ2-5
V gene: TRBV1
clone size: once
D gene: .
CDR3 protein: CTSSQGESGGYLEETQYF
CDR3 DNA: TGCACCAGCAGCCAAGGGGAAAGCGGGGGGTATTTGGAAGAGACCCAGTACTTC

J gene: TRBJ2-5
V gene: TRBV9
clone size: .
D gene: TRBD2
CDR3 protein: CASSGTTSPGETQYF
CDR3 DNA: TGTGCCAGCAGCGGAACGACTAGCCCGGGGGAGACCCAGTACTTC

J gene: TRBJ1-1
V gene: TRBV7-9
clone size: .
D gene: .
CDR3 protein: CASSPQANEAFF
CDR3 DNA: TGTGCCAGCAGCCCACAGGCGAATGAAGCTTTCTTT

J gene: TRBJ1-3
V gene: TRBV13
clone size: once
D gene: TRBD1
CDR3 protein: CASSFRTGSGNTIYF
CDR3 DNA: TGTGCCAGCAGCTTTCGGACAGGCTCTGGAAACACCATATATTTT

J gene: TRBJ1-1
V gene: TRBV6-5
clone size: medium-sized
D gene: TRBD1
CDR3 protein: CASSITGVTEAFF
CDR3 DNA: TGTGCCAGCAGTATCACAGGGGTTACTGAAGCTTTCTTT

J gene: TRBJ2-5
V gene: TRBV27
clone size: .
D gene: .
CDR3 protein: CASSPIIAPRETQYF
CDR3 DNA: TGTGCCAGCAGTCCTATTATCGCCCCTAGAGAGACCCAGTACTTC

J gene: TRBJ1-2
V gene: TRBV20-1
clone size: few
D gene: .
CDR3 protein: CSAMGGNGYTF
CDR3 DNA: TGCAGTGCCATGGGGGGGAATGGCTACACCTTC

J gene: TRBJ2-7
V gene: TRBV11-2
clone size: .
D gene: .
CDR3 protein: CASSPGGGLSYEQYF
CDR3 DNA: TGTGCCAGCAGCCCGGGGGGCGGACTCTCCTACGAGCAGTACTTC

J gene: TRBJ1-6
V gene: TRBV2
clone size: few
D gene: TRBD1
CDR3 protein: CASSEMSGGLANSPLHF
CDR3 DNA: TGTGCCAGCAGTGAAATGTCAGGGGGTCTGGCGAATTCACCCCTCCACTTT

J gene: TRBJ1-4
V gene: TRBV9
clone size: .
D gene: .
CDR3 protein: CASSRGSTNEKLFF
CDR3 DNA: TGTGCCAGCAGCCGGGGTTCAACTAATGAAAAACTGTTTTTT

J gene: TRBJ1-1
V gene: TRBV6-5
clone size: .
D gene: TRBD1
CDR3 protein: CATLKTGRSEAFF
CDR3 DNA: TGTGCCACTCTTAAGACAGGGCGTAGTGAAGCTTTCTTT

J gene: TRBJ1-1
V gene: TRBV6-1
clone size: .
D gene: .
CDR3 protein: CASSELWNTEAFF
CDR3 DNA: TGTGCCAGCAGTGAACTGTGGAACACTGAAGCTTTCTTT

J gene: TRBJ2-5
V gene: TRBV27
clone size: .
D gene: .
CDR3 protein: CASSPYTRGQTQYF
CDR3 DNA: TGTGCCAGCAGTCCCTACACAAGGGGCCAGACCCAGTACTTC

J gene: TRBJ1-2
V gene: TRBV18
clone size: .
D gene: .
CDR3 protein: CASSPVLEGSYGYTF
CDR3 DNA: TGTGCCAGCTCACCAGTATTGGAGGGAAGTTATGGCTACACCTTC

J gene: TRBJ1-1
V gene: TRBV6-1
clone size: once
D gene: TRBD1
CDR3 protein: CASSDRQGFTEAFF
CDR3 DNA: TGTGCCAGCAGTGACCGACAGGGATTCACTGAAGCTTTCTTT

J gene: TRBJ2-1
V gene: TRBV9
clone size: .
D gene: .
CDR3 protein: CASSVAGYPRSYNEQFF
CDR3 DNA: TGTGCCAGCAGCGTAGCTGGGTACCCTAGGTCCTACAATGAGCAGTTCTTC

J gene: TRBJ1-2
V gene: TRBV25-1
clone size: .
D gene: .
CDR3 protein: CACADSVRHGYTF
CDR3 DNA: TGTGCCTGCGCCGACAGCGTCAGGCATGGCTACACCTTC

J gene: TRBJ1-1
V gene: TRBV2
clone size: .
D gene: TRBD1
CDR3 protein: CASSTWTGNTEAFF
CDR3 DNA: TGTGCCAGCAGCACCTGGACAGGGAACACTGAAGCTTTCTTT

J gene: TRBJ2-7
V gene: TRBV19
clone size: few
D gene: TRBD1
CDR3 protein: CASASGQAAYEQYF
CDR3 DNA: TGTGCCAGTGCGAGCGGACAGGCCGCCTACGAGCAGTACTTC

J gene: TRBJ2-5
V gene: TRBV18
clone size: few
D gene: .
CDR3 protein: CASSPDGQETQYF
CDR3 DNA: TGTGCCAGCTCACCAGACGGGCAAGAGACCCAGTACTTC

J gene: TRBJ1-2
V gene: TRBV7-9
clone size: .
D gene: TRBD1
CDR3 protein: CASSLDRGNGYTF
CDR3 DNA: TGTGCCAGCAGCCTCGACAGGGGAAATGGCTACACCTTC

J gene: TRBJ1-1
V gene: TRBV5-5
clone size: .
D gene: TRBD1
CDR3 protein: CASNLGQGASGTEAFF
CDR3 DNA: TGTGCCAGCAACTTAGGACAGGGGGCATCGGGCACTGAAGCTTTCTTT

J gene: TRBJ2-7
V gene: TRBV13
clone size: once
D gene: TRBD2
CDR3 protein: CASSPTSTPTRGSYEQYF
CDR3 DNA: TGTGCCAGCAGCCCGACTAGCACCCCTACCCGGGGCTCCTACGAGCAGTACTTC

J gene: TRBJ1-2
V gene: TRBV28
clone size: once
D gene: .
CDR3 protein: CASSFQGYGYTF
CDR3 DNA: TGTGCCAGCAGTTTCCAGGGGTATGGCTACACCTTC

J gene: TRBJ2-1
V gene: TRBV6-5
clone size: few
D gene: .
CDR3 protein: CASSYSFGGNEQFF
CDR3 DNA: TGTGCCAGCAGTTACTCGTTTGGAGGAAATGAGCAGTTCTTC

J gene: TRBJ2-1
V gene: TRBV7-9
clone size: .
D gene: .
CDR3 protein: CASSWASLGSYNEQFF
CDR3 DNA: TGTGCCAGCAGCTGGGCGAGCTTGGGCTCCTACAATGAGCAGTTCTTC